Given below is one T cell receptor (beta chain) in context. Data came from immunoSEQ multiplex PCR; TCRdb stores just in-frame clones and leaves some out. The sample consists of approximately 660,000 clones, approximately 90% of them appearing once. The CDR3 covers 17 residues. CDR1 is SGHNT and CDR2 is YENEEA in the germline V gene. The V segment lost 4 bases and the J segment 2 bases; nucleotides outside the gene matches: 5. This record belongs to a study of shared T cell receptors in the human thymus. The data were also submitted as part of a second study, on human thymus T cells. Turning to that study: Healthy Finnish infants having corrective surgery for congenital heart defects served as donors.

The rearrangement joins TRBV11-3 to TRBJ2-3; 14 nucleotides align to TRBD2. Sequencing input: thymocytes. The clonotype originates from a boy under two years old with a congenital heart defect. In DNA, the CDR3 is TGTGCCAGCAGCTCGAAGGGACTAGCGGGAGTCACAGATACGCAGTATTTT. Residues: CASSSKGLAGVTDTQYF.